This entry lists 17 T cell receptor beta chains sequenced from one sample in a study of blood T cell repertoires in COVID-19. The repertoire was sequenced with immunoSEQ multiplex PCR; TCRdb's copy has only in-frame clones and lacks some. Among about 100,000 clones, more than 70% were seen once, and the ten largest hold 6.8%. Sequencing was performed on peripheral blood. Source of these receptors: a man aged 50 to 60 with active or convalescent COVID-19.

The J gene is TRBJ1-3, the V gene TRBV4-3; 7 bases match TRBD1. The CDR3 is 17 residues long. The V gene's germline CDR1 is LGHNA and CDR2 YSLEER. Trimming took 1 base from V and 0 from J; bases not matched to a gene: 6. CDR3 amino acids: CASSQGAGGFSGNTIYF. The CDR3 nucleotides read TGCGCCAGCAGCCAAGGAGCAGGGGGATTCTCTGGAAACACCATATATTTT.

This clone occurred a few times. The chain recombines TRBV2 with TRBJ2-3, with 11 bases fitting TRBD2. J gave up 7 bases and V 6 bases, and 9 bases lay outside the gene matches. Germline CDR1 reads SNHLY; CDR2 reads FYNNEI. The length of the CDR3 is 15 residues. Written as DNA, the CDR3 is TGTGCCAGCAGGGGCGAACTAGCGGGAGTCAATACGCAGTATTTT. Its translation: CASRGELAGVNTQYF.

The V and J genes are TRBV11-2 and TRBJ1-1; 7 bases are shared with TRBD1. The CDR3 length is 13 residues. Germline CDR1 SGHAT, CDR2 FQNNGV. V was clipped by 5 bases and J by 11 bases; unmatched bases: 11. The CDR3: CASSIGPDRAAFF. CDR3 nucleotide sequence: TGTGCCAGCAGCATAGGACCCGACAGGGCGGCTTTCTTT.

The rearrangement links TRBV5-1 to TRBJ2-5; D is unclear. There are 13 residues in the CDR3. V shed 0 bases and J shed 2 bases, with 5 bases lying between them. CDR1 and CDR2 from the germline V gene are SGHRS and YFSETQ. For the CDR3, the DNA is TGCGCCAGCAGCTTGGGGCAGCAAGAGACCCAGTACTTC. Protein sequence: CASSLGQQETQYF.

The CDR3 region is CASSFRAVSYEQYF. The CDR3 DNA reads TGTGCCAGCAGTTTCAGGGCGGTCTCCTACGAGCAGTACTTC. The rearrangement uses TRBV27 and TRBJ2-7; a weak D match, TRBD1 (5 bases). CDR3 length equals 14 residues. With 3 bases removed from V and 0 bases from J, the gap between germline ends came to 9 bases. Germline CDR1 is MNHEY and CDR2 is SMNVEV (reference sequence).

This chain links TRBV2 with TRBJ1-5; 8 bases line up with TRBD1. This CDR3 is built from 15 residues. V lost 4 bases and J lost 4; bases outside the gene matches: 6. Looked up from germline, CDR1 is SNHLY and CDR2 is FYNNEI. Written as DNA, the CDR3 is TGTGCCAGCAGTGCCGGGACAGGCCAAAATCAGCCCCAGCATTTT. Translated, it gives CASSAGTGQNQPQHF. The full variable domain, its missing parts supplied by reference TRBV2 and TRBJ1-5, is EPEVTQTPSHQVTQMGQEVILRCVPISNHLYFYWYRQILGQKVEFLVSFYNNEISEKSEIFDDQFSVERPDGSNFTLKIRSTKLEDSAMYFCASSAGTGQNQPQHFGDGTRLSIL.

The rearrangement links TRBV18 to TRBJ1-3, with D possibly TRBD1 on 6 matching bases. Trimming stripped 8 bases from V and 0 bases from J, with 14 bases between. CDR3 size: 15 residues. Per germline, CDR1 KGHSH and CDR2 LQKENI. The CDR3 coding sequence is TGTGCCAGCAGACTGGGACATAACTCTGGAAACACCATATATTTT. Translating gives CASRLGHNSGNTIYF.

The chain links TRBV6-6 to TRBJ2-7, with D possibly being TRBD1 (5 bases). V was pared by 8 bases and J by 2 bases, with 13 bases between. The germline V gene has CDR1 MNHNY and CDR2 SVGAGI (reference sequence). The CDR3 sequence is 13 residues long. As DNA, the CDR3 is TGTGCCAGCGTCCGAGCAGGGACCTACGAGCAGTACTTC. Its protein product is CASVRAGTYEQYF.

The chain is built from TRBV7-8 and TRBJ2-3, with 10 bases fitting TRBD2. Germline lookup yields CDR1 SGHVS and CDR2 FQNEAQ. The junction had 5 bases not matched to a gene; V was cut back by 1 base and J by 4 bases. This CDR3 is 16 amino acids long. This CDR3 reads CASSLVSGRAADTQYF. The CDR3 coding sequence is TGTGCCAGCAGCTTAGTAAGCGGGAGGGCCGCAGATACGCAGTATTTT.

This sequence joins TRBV4-1 and TRBJ2-1; no firm D call. The CDR3 has 12 residues. Between the trimmed V and J ends, which lost 4 bases and 6 bases, there was a span of 7 bases. In germline, CDR1 is MGHRA, CDR2 YSYEKL. Here the CDR3 reads CASSPIGNEQFF. The CDR3 DNA reads as TGCGCCAGCAGCCCTATTGGCAATGAGCAGTTCTTC.

This sequence joins TRBV6-5 and TRBJ2-5; D remains unclear. Germline CDR1 and CDR2: MNHEY and SVGAGI. V was clipped by 1 base and J by 5 bases, with 8 bases between them. There are 13 residues in the CDR3. CDR3 region: CASSYWAGETQYF. The CDR3 nucleotides read TGTGCCAGCAGTTACTGGGCCGGTGAGACCCAGTACTTC.

The genes are TRBV10-3 and TRBJ1-2, with a tentative D call TRBD1 (5 bases). The CDR3 consists of 12 residues. V lost 6 bases and J lost 3, with 8 bases in between. Germline CDR1 is ENHRY and CDR2 is SYGVKD. CDR3 residues: CAISAQDYGYTF. In DNA form, the CDR3 reads TGTGCCATCAGCGCACAGGACTATGGCTACACCTTC.

This sequence joins TRBV7-8 and TRBJ2-7, with a possible D match to TRBD2 (5 bases). Germline CDR1 SGHVS, CDR2 FQNEAQ. With 5 bases removed from V and 3 bases from J, the gap between germline ends came to 17 bases. This CDR3 region has 15 residues. The CDR3 loop is CASSPKREKGYEQYF. CDR3 DNA sequence: TGTGCCAGCAGCCCCAAGAGGGAGAAAGGCTACGAGCAGTACTTC.

This clone was recorded once. The chain combines TRBV20-1 with TRBJ1-1; D call uncertain. Trimming pared 3 bases from V and 1 base from J, leaving 9 bases between. Germline V gene sequence: CDR1 DFQATT, CDR2 SNEGSKA (reference sequence). The CDR3 spans 13 residues. CDR3 in amino acids: CSASGQENTEAFF. The CDR3 DNA sequence: TGCAGTGCTAGTGGTCAGGAGAACACTGAAGCTTTCTTT.

The rearrangement joins TRBV7-8 to TRBJ1-5, with D perhaps matching TRBD1 (5 bases). This CDR3 region has 14 residues. Germline CDR1 reads SGHVS; CDR2 reads FQNEAQ. Deletions cut 4 bases from V and 0 bases from J, with 7 bases between. DNA for the CDR3: TGTGCCAGCAGCTACAGGATTAGCAATCAGCCCCAGCATTTT. It encodes CASSYRISNQPQHF.

This rearrangement joins TRBV6-5 to TRBJ2-3; perhaps TRBD1 as D (6 bases). Per germline, CDR1 MNHEY and CDR2 SVGAGI. V gave up 7 bases and J gave up 2 bases, with 13 bases separating them. CDR3 length equals 14 residues. The DNA of the CDR3 is TGTGCCAGCAACCCGACAGGCTACACAGATACGCAGTATTTT. Translation: CASNPTGYTDTQYF.

This CDR3 reads CASSAGQEAGELFF. The CDR3 DNA sequence: TGCGCCAGCAGCGCGGGACAGGAGGCCGGGGAGCTGTTTTTT. This chain connects TRBV5-1 to TRBJ2-2; 8 positions agree with TRBD1. The germline V gene has CDR1 SGHRS and CDR2 YFSETQ. The V segment lost 4 bases and the J segment 6 bases; nucleotides outside the gene matches: 5. The CDR3 is 14 amino acids.